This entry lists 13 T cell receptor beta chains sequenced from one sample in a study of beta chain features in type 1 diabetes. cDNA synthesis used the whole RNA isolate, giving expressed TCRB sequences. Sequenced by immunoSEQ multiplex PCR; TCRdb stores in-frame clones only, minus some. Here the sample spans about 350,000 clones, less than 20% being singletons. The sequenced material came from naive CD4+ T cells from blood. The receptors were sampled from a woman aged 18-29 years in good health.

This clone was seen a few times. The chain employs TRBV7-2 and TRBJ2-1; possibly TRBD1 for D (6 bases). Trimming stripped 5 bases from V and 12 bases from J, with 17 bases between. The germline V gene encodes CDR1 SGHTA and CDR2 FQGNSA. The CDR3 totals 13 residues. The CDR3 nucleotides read TGTGCCAGCAGCCGAGCTCGACAGGAAGGGCAGTTCTTC. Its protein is CASSRARQEGQFF.

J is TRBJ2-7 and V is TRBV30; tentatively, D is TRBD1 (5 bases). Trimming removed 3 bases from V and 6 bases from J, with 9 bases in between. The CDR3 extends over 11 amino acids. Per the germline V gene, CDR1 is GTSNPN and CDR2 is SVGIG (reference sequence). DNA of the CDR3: TGTGCCTGGAGCCTTAGGGGCGAGCAGTACTTC. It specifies CAWSLRGEQYF. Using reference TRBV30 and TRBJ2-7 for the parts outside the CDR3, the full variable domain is SQTIHQWPATLVQPVGSPLSLECTVEGTSNPNLYWYRQAAGRGLQLLFYSVGIGQISSEVPQNLSASRPQDRQFILSSKKLLLSDSGFYLCAWSLRGEQYFGPGTRLTVT.

CDR3 nucleotides: TGTGCCAGCAGCGTAGGGAAGGGGACAGGTCCATGGAATGAGCAGTTCTTC. This codes for CASSVGKGTGPWNEQFF. The chain links TRBV9 to TRBJ2-1; 8 nucleotides agree with TRBD1. Germline V CDR1 and CDR2: SGDLS, YYNGEE. The ends lost 0 bases at V and 7 bases at J; junction bases unmatched: 12. The CDR3 runs to 17 residues.

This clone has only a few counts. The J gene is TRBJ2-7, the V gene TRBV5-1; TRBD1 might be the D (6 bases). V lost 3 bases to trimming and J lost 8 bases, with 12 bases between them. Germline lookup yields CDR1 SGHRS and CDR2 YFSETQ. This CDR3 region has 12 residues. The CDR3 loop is CASSSRGRQQYF. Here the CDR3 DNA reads TGCGCCAGCAGCTCCAGGGGACGGCAGCAGTACTTC. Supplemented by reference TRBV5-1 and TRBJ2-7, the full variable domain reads KAGVTQTPRYLIKTRGQQVTLSCSPISGHRSVSWYQQTPGQGLQFLFEYFSETQRNKGNFPGRFSGRQFSNSRSEMNVSTLELGDSALYLCASSSRGRQQYFGPGTRLTVT.

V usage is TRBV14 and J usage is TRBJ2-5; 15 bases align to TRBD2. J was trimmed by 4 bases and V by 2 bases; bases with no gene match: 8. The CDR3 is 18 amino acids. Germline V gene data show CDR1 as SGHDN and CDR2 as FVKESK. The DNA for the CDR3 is TGTGCCAGCAGCCAACCATGGACTAGCGGGAGGGCCGCAGAGACCCAGTACTTC. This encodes CASSQPWTSGRAAETQYF. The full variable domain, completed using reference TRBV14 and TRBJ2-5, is EAGVTQFPSHSVIEKGQTVTLRCDPISGHDNLYWYRRVMGKEIKFLLHFVKESKQDESGMPNNRFLAERTGGTYSTLKVQPAELEDSGVYFCASSQPWTSGRAAETQYFGPGTRLLVL.

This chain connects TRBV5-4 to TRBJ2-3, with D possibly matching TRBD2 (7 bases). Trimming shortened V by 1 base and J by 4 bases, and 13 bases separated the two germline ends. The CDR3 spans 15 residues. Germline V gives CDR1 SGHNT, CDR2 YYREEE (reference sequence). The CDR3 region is CASSLWGGRADTQYF. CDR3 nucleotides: TGTGCCAGCAGCTTGTGGGGGGGCAGGGCAGATACGCAGTATTTT.

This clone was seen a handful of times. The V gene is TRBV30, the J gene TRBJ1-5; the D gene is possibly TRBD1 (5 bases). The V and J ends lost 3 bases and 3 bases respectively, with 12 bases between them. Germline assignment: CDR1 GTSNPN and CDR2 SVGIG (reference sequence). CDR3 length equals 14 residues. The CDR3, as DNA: TGTGCCTGGAGCATGGGGCACCCCAATCAGCCCCAGCATTTT. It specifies CAWSMGHPNQPQHF.

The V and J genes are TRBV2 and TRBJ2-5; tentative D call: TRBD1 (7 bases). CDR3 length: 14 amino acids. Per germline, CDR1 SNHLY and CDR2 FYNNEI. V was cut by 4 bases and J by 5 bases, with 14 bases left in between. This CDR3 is CASSGLSGGETQYF. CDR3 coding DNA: TGTGCCAGCAGTGGACTATCAGGGGGGGAGACCCAGTACTTC.

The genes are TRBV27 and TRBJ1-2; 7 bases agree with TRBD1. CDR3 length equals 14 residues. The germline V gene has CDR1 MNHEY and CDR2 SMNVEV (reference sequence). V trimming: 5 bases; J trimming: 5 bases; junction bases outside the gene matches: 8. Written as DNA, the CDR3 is TGTGCCAGCAGTACCCAGGACAGGAGATATGGCTACACCTTC. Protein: CASSTQDRRYGYTF.

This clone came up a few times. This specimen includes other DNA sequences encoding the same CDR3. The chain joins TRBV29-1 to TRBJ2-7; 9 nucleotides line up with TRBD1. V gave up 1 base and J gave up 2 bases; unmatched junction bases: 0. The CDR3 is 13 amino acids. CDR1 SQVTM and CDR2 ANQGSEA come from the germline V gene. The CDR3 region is CSVEGQGAYEQYF. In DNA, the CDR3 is TGCAGCGTTGAAGGACAGGGGGCCTACGAGCAGTACTTC.

The CDR3 sequence is CAWCRSQSYSPLHF. In nucleotides, the CDR3 is TGTGCCTGGTGCCGGTCGCAAAGCTACTCACCCCTCCACTTT. The V and J genes are TRBV30 and TRBJ1-6; D is uncertain. This CDR3 contains 14 residues. V shed 5 bases and J shed 10 bases, with 18 bases lying between them. Germline values: CDR1 GTSNPN, CDR2 SVGIG (reference sequence).

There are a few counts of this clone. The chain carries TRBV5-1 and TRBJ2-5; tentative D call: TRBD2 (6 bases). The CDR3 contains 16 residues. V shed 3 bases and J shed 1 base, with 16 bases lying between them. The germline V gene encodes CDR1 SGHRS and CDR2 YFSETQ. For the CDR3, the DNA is TGCGCCAGCAGCTCCCGGGACTCCGATTTCCAAGAGACCCAGTACTTC. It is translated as CASSSRDSDFQETQYF.

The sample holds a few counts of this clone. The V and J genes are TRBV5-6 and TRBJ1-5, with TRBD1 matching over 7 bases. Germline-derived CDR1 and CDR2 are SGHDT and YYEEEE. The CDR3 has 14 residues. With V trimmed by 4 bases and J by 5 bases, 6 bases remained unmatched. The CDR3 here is CASSQSDRDQPQHF. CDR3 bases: TGTGCCAGCAGCCAATCCGACAGGGATCAGCCCCAGCATTTT. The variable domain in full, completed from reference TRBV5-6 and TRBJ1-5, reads DAGVTQSPTHLIKTRGQQVTLRCSPKSGHDTVSWYQQALGQGPQFIFQYYEEEERQRGNFPDRFSGHQFPNYSSELNVNALLLGDSALYLCASSQSDRDQPQHFGDGTRLSIL.